This T cell receptor beta chain was recovered during a study of T cell repertoires in cytomegalovirus infection. Overall study findings and caveats: Summed public TCR beta family frequency identified CMV carriers bearing the relevant HLA. HLA-C-restricted CMV-specific TCR beta clonotypes were dominant in the ex vivo response.

TCRdb re-analysed the reads in MiXCR, keeping a single row per CDR3 protein. The table has under 850,000 distinct CDR3 sequences, around a third seen once. The CDR3 contains 15 residues. The germline V gene encodes CDR1 LNHDA and CDR2 SQIVND (reference sequence). Trimming cost V 3 bases and J 9 bases; bases outside gene matches: 7. Notes on this clonotype: Its matching antigen is unknown.

This sequence was found in a human donor in good health (CMV status not recorded). Some clones in this sample may be carry-over from other donors' samples. The input for sequencing was cultured PBMCs, taken from culture after CMV antigen stimulation. J is TRBJ2-1 and V is TRBV19, with TRBD2 matching 11 bases. The CDR3 region is CASSIISGGAFEQFF. CDR3 nucleotides: TGTGCCAGTAGTATTATTAGCGGGGGGGCCTTTGAGCAGTTCTTC.